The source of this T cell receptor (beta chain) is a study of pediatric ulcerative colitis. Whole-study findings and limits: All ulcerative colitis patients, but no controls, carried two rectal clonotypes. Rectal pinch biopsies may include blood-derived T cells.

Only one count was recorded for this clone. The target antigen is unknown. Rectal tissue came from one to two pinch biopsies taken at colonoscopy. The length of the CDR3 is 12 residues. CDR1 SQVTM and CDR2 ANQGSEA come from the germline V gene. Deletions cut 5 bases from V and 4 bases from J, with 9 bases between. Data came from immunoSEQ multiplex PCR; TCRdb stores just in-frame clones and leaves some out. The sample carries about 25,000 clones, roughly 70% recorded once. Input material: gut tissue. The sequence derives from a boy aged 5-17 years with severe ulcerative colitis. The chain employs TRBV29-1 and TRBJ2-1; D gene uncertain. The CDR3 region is CSVLLGYNEQFF. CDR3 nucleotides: TGCAGCGTTCTTCTCGGGTACAATGAGCAGTTCTTC.